The next 15 T cell receptor beta chains were all read from a single sample in a study of cytomegalovirus exposure and HLA in healthy donors. The PCR contained 60 Vbeta and 13 Jbeta primers. The data were produced by immunoSEQ multiplex PCR, yet TCRdb's version contains in-frame clones alone and is incomplete. Of 180,000 or so clones in the sample, 82% are singletons; the top ten hold 1.5%. The sample taken for sequencing was PBMCs. Receptors originate from a man in his forties in good health and CMV-seronegative.

The V gene is TRBV6-1, the J gene TRBJ2-7; TRBD1 is a possible D gene (7 bases). The CDR3 totals 13 residues. The germline V gene has CDR1 MNHNS and CDR2 SASEGT. V lost 7 bases, J lost 2 bases, and 12 bases lay in between. CDR3 sequence reads: CASTAGTAYEQYF. The CDR3 DNA is TGTGCCAGCACCGCGGGGACAGCCTACGAGCAGTACTTC.

The chain combines TRBV18 with TRBJ2-4, with TRBD1 identical over 10 bases. The V segment lost 3 bases and the J segment 7 bases; nucleotides outside the gene matches: 6. From germline, CDR1 is KGHSH and CDR2 LQKENI. The CDR3 totals 15 residues. The CDR3 DNA is TGTGCCAGCTCACCCCCAGACAGGGGGCGGAACATTCAGTACTTC. It specifies CASSPPDRGRNIQYF.

The chain uses TRBV5-4 and TRBJ2-2, with 13 bases identical to TRBD2. Germline V CDR1 and CDR2: SGHNT, YYREEE (reference sequence). CDR3 length: 17 residues. The V gene end was trimmed by 4 bases and the J gene end by 0 bases; junction bases not matched to a gene: 3. The CDR3 DNA is TGTGCCAGCAGCGTGGGACTAGCGGGATCGAACACCGGGGAGCTGTTTTTT. Translation: CASSVGLAGSNTGELFF.

CDR3: CASSPGGGGTDTQYF. The CDR3 DNA follows: TGCGCCAGCAGCCCGGGAGGTGGTGGGACAGATACGCAGTATTTT. The chain has TRBV5-1 and TRBJ2-3; 7 bases align to TRBD2. The junction had 8 bases not matched to a gene; V was cut back by 4 bases and J by 3 bases. The germline gives CDR1 SGHRS, CDR2 YFSETQ. CDR3 length: 15 residues. The whole variable domain, filled in from reference TRBV5-1 and TRBJ2-3, reads KAGVTQTPRYLIKTRGQQVTLSCSPISGHRSVSWYQQTPGQGLQFLFEYFSETQRNKGNFPGRFSGRQFSNSRSEMNVSTLELGDSALYLCASSPGGGGTDTQYFGPGTRLTVL.

This clone has only a few counts. The chain has TRBV15 and TRBJ2-7; the match to TRBD1 covers 8 bases. Trimming at V came to 0 bases and at J to 2 bases, leaving 3 bases not matched to a gene. The germline V gene has CDR1 LNHNV and CDR2 YYDKDF (reference sequence). CDR3 length: 15 amino acids. The CDR3 spells CATSRDGTGAYEQYF. CDR3 nucleotide sequence: TGTGCCACCAGCAGAGATGGGACAGGTGCCTACGAGCAGTACTTC.

The genes are TRBV13 and TRBJ2-3, with 9 bases that match TRBD1. There are 15 residues in the CDR3. V shed 6 bases and J 4 bases; nucleotides not matched to a gene: 8. Per germline, CDR1 PRHDT and CDR2 FYEKMQ (reference sequence). The CDR3 reads CASSPTGGESDTQYF. The CDR3, as DNA: TGTGCCAGCAGTCCAACAGGGGGCGAGTCAGATACGCAGTATTTT.

The CDR3 DNA reads TGTGCCAGCAGGTACGGGGGCACAGATACGCAGTATTTT. It codes for CASRYGGTDTQYF. The chain uses TRBV7-2 and TRBJ2-3; TRBD2 might be the D (5 bases). This CDR3 is built from 13 residues. CDR1 is SGHTA, CDR2 FQGNSA, per germline. Trimming stripped 6 bases from V and 1 base from J, with 8 bases between.

This chain joins TRBV28 and TRBJ1-5; maybe TRBD1 (5 bases). The germline V and J ends were trimmed by 6 bases and 4 bases, with 10 bases remaining between them. The CDR3 runs 13 residues. Germline values: CDR1 MDHEN, CDR2 SYDVKM. Here the CDR3 DNA reads TGTGCCAGCAGGCGGGACCCTAATCAGCCCCAGCATTTT. This translates into CASRRDPNQPQHF.

The chain recombines TRBV4-1 with TRBJ2-5, with D tentatively TRBD1 (5 bases). Germline CDR1 is MGHRA and CDR2 is YSYEKL. The V end lost 1 base, the J end lost 5 bases, and 17 bases lay between the germline ends. This CDR3 is 16 amino acids long. The CDR3 bases are TGCGCCAGCAGCCAAGCGGGCAGGGCTGGGTTGGAGACCCAGTACTTC. It encodes CASSQAGRAGLETQYF.

The V gene is TRBV27, the J gene TRBJ1-2; 9 bases map to TRBD1. V was clipped by 5 bases and J by 0 bases; unmatched bases: 7. CDR1 is MNHEY, CDR2 SMNVEV, per germline (reference sequence). The CDR3 covers 16 residues. CDR3 residues: CASSPLGQGTNYGYTF. CDR3 nucleotides: TGTGCCAGCAGTCCACTTGGACAGGGGACTAACTATGGCTACACCTTC.

Concerning this clone itself: Distinct nucleotide sequences in the sample also encode this CDR3. The chain has TRBV6-6 and TRBJ2-7, with D perhaps TRBD2 (6 bases). The CDR3 runs 13 residues. CDR1 is MNHNY and CDR2 is SVGAGI in the germline V gene (reference sequence). V lost 2 bases, J lost 4 bases, and 9 bases lay in between. The CDR3 DNA is TGTGCCAGCAGTTACGCGGGGCTTTACGAGCAGTACTTC. Residues: CASSYAGLYEQYF.

The rearrangement joins TRBV7-9 to TRBJ2-7; D gene uncertain. The V gene's germline CDR1 is SEHNR and CDR2 FQNEAQ (reference sequence). There are 15 residues in the CDR3. V lost 2 bases and J 6 bases, leaving 17 bases between the germline ends. For the CDR3, the DNA is TGTGCCAGCAGCTTAAGGAGTACGCCATCCGCCGAGCAGTACTTC. Residues: CASSLRSTPSAEQYF.

V and J are TRBV20-1 and TRBJ2-7; unclear D gene. The CDR3 is 11 amino acids. V was clipped by 3 bases and J by 3 bases, with 6 bases between them. Germline V gene lookup returns CDR1 DFQATT and CDR2 SNEGSKA (reference sequence). The CDR3 loop is CSASADYEQYF. DNA of the CDR3: TGCAGTGCTAGTGCAGACTACGAGCAGTACTTC.

The V gene is TRBV5-1, the J gene TRBJ1-2, with a weak D call TRBD1 (6 bases). V lost 6 bases to trimming and J lost 5 bases, with 20 bases between them. Per the germline V gene, CDR1 is SGHRS and CDR2 is YFSETQ. This CDR3 has 15 residues. As DNA, the CDR3 is TGCGCCAGCACCCCGGGGCCGGCAGGGGAATATGGCTACACCTTC. Protein product: CASTPGPAGEYGYTF.

The chain joins TRBV5-4 to TRBJ2-1; D ambiguous. From germline, CDR1 is SGHNT and CDR2 YYREEE (reference sequence). CDR3 length equals 15 residues. Between the trimmed V and J ends, which lost 1 base and 5 bases, there was a span of 13 bases. The CDR3 DNA reads as TGTGCCAGCAGCTTGAAGACAAGGCCAAACAATGAGCAGTTCTTC. Its protein is CASSLKTRPNNEQFF.